This is a list of T cell receptor beta chains from one sample in a study of blood T cell repertoires in COVID-19. Method: immunoSEQ multiplex PCR; TCRdb's copy keeps in-frame clones and lacks some. The sample consists of roughly 81,000 clones, 70% to 90% of them appearing once. Material: peripheral blood. These receptors were collected from a man aged 40-55 years with acute or convalescent COVID-19. The CDR3 runs from the conserved cysteine through the conserved F or W. Each record gives: V gene, J gene, D gene, CDR3 DNA, CDR3 protein. The D gene is left open where the match is weak.

>TRBV10-3|TRBJ2-6|-
TGTGCCATCAGCTCTGACAGATCTGGGGCCAACGTCCTGACTTTC
CAISSDRSGANVLTF
>TRBV3-1/TRBV3-2|TRBJ2-5|-
TGTGCCAGCAGCCAAGAACGGGGGACCCAGTACTTC
CASSQERGTQYF
>TRBV7-9|TRBJ1-6|-
TGTGCCAGCAGCTTAGAGTCCGGGACACTAGATAATTCACCCCTCCACTTT
CASSLESGTLDNSPLHF
>TRBV30|TRBJ1-1|-
TGTGCCGGGGCACACACTGAAGCTTTCTTT
CAGAHTEAFF
>TRBV2|TRBJ1-3|-
TGTGCCAGCAGTGCACAGAGCTCTGGAAACACCATATATTTT
CASSAQSSGNTIYF
>TRBV5-6|TRBJ1-2|-
TGTGCCAGCAGCTCAGGTCCGGGGGGGAACTATGGCTACACCTTC
CASSSGPGGNYGYTF
>TRBV24-1|TRBJ2-7|-
TGTGCCACCAGTGATTCAGGGGACAAATCCTACGAGCAGTACTTC
CATSDSGDKSYEQYF
>TRBV19|TRBJ2-2|TRBD1
TGTGCCACCCGGACAGGGTGGACCGGGGAGCTGTTTTTT
CATRTGWTGELFF
>TRBV7-9|TRBJ1-1|-
TGTGCCAGCAGCTTAGCTACTCGCGGGGACACTGAAGCTTTCTTT
CASSLATRGDTEAFF
>TRBV6-1|TRBJ1-1|-
TGTGCCAGCAGTGCCCAAAGACTGACAGGCGAATCAAACACTGAAGCTTTCTTT
CASSAQRLTGESNTEAFF
>TRBV20-1|TRBJ2-1|-
TGCAGTGCTAGCTGGAGAGGTGAGCAGTTCTTC
CSASWRGEQFF
>TRBV5-1|TRBJ2-5|-
TGCGCCAGCAGCTTGGTGTCGGGGTCGGGGGAGACCCAGTACTTC
CASSLVSGSGETQYF